This T cell receptor (beta chain) was recovered during a study of blood T cell repertoires in COVID-19. Across the study: Nucleic acid was either cDNA or gDNA, and it came from T cells, B-cell-depleted T cells, or PBMCs.

Using immunoSEQ multiplex PCR, the repertoire was profiled, and TCRdb retains in-frame clones only, with some absent. This table has fewer than 350,000 clones, about 90% appearing once. The CDR3 totals 15 residues. Germline V lookup: CDR1 LGHDT, CDR2 YNNKEL (reference sequence). Trimming took 1 base from V and 3 from J, leaving 13 bases between them. Material for sequencing was peripheral blood. This chain connects TRBV3-1 (or the pseudogene TRBV3-2) to TRBJ2-7; D perhaps matches TRBD1 (5 bases). The source is a woman between 45 and 65 years old who had recovered from COVID-19. Here the CDR3 reads CASSQGLQADYEQYF. CDR3 bases: TGTGCCAGCAGCCAAGGGTTACAGGCAGACTACGAGCAGTACTTC.